This TCR beta chain was identified in a study of blood T cell repertoires in COVID-19. Study details: PBMCs, B-cell-depleted T cells, or T cells provided the cDNA or gDNA that made up the material.

Some clones are missing from TCRdb's copy, which holds only in-frame ones; the method was immunoSEQ multiplex PCR. The sample lists under 200,000 clones, 84% seen once, with 7.5% to 9.5% in the top ten. CDR3 length: 15 residues. Germline assignment: CDR1 KGHSH and CDR2 LQKENI. Trimming cost V 4 bases and J 1 base; bases outside gene matches: 6. This TCR derives from a man aged 35 to 55 who had recovered from COVID-19. This chain joins TRBV18 and TRBJ1-1, with 7 bases fitting TRBD1. Sequenced input: peripheral blood. The CDR3 DNA sequence: TGTGCCAGCTCACGCCAGACAGGGAGGAACACTGAAGCTTTCTTT. This translates into CASSRQTGRNTEAFF. Using reference TRBV18 and TRBJ1-1 for the parts outside the CDR3, the full variable domain is NAGVMQNPRHLVRRRGQEARLRCSPMKGHSHVYWYRQLPEEGLKFMVYLQKENIIDESGMPKERFSAEFPKEGPSILRIQQVVRGDSAAYFCASSRQTGRNTEAFFGQGTRLTVV.